Each of the 23 T cell receptor beta chains below was sequenced from the same sample in a study of shared clonotypes between healthy human individuals. Data came from immunoSEQ multiplex PCR; TCRdb stores just in-frame clones and leaves some out. The table records roughly 1 million clones, about 77% of them present only once. Input material: memory CD4+ T cells sorted from blood. Subset given: CD45RA-negative fraction. The source is a man aged 18 to 35 in good health.

V and J are TRBV7-2 and TRBJ2-7; D is possibly TRBD2 (5 bases). Trimming took off 0 bases at V and 3 bases at J, with 15 bases between the two ends. Germline V gene data show CDR1 as SGHTA and CDR2 as FQGNSA. The length of the CDR3 is 16 residues. The CDR3 here is CASSLAPGKRNYEQYF. In DNA form, the CDR3 reads TGTGCCAGCAGCTTAGCCCCTGGTAAGCGGAACTACGAGCAGTACTTC.

V usage is TRBV7-3 and J usage is TRBJ2-5; D gene ambiguous. This CDR3 comprises 15 residues. Per germline, CDR1 SGHTA and CDR2 FQGTGA. Trimming took off 0 bases at V and 1 base at J, with 9 bases between the two ends. The CDR3 is CASSLTGQPQETQYF. The DNA of the CDR3 is TGTGCCAGCAGCTTAACCGGCCAGCCCCAAGAGACCCAGTACTTC.

The V gene is TRBV21-1, the J gene TRBJ2-1; TRBD2 was called by the table and not checked on the DNA. TRBV21-1 is labeled a pseudogene. This CDR3 has 20 residues. CDR3 DNA sequence: TGTGCCAGCATGGAGAGGGCTAGCGGGACCCACAAGCTAGCCTACAATGAGCAGTTCTTC. Translated, it gives CASMERASGTHKLAYNEQFF.

This clone was counted once. The J gene is TRBJ2-2, the V gene TRBV4-3; D gene ambiguous. The CDR3 contains 14 residues. CDR1 is LGHNA, CDR2 YSLEER, per germline. V shed 0 bases and J shed 4 bases, with 6 bases lying between them. CDR3 coding DNA: TGCGCCAGCAGCCAAGAGACTCGCACCGGGGAGCTGTTTTTT. Translating gives CASSQETRTGELFF.

This sequence joins TRBV5-1 and TRBJ2-7; 9 bases agree with TRBD1. The CDR3 length is 14 residues. From germline, CDR1 is SGHRS and CDR2 YFSETQ. J was trimmed by 4 bases and V by 4 bases; bases with no gene match: 6. CDR3 in amino acids: CASSRTGGAYEQYF. CDR3 bases: TGCGCCAGCAGCCGAACAGGGGGCGCGTACGAGCAGTACTTC.

In the case of this clone: A much bigger clone sits one base away, suggesting this may be a read error. The CDR3 sequence: CANRTIVNEKLFF. CDR3 DNA: TGTGCCAACAGGACTATCGTTAACGAAAAACTGTTTTTT. The chain couples TRBV6-1 to TRBJ1-4; TRBD1 is a possible D gene (5 bases). Deletions cut 10 bases from V and 8 bases from J, with 17 bases between. Per the germline V gene, CDR1 is MNHNS and CDR2 is SASEGT. The CDR3 extends over 13 amino acids.

The chain links TRBV19 to TRBJ1-2; 7 nucleotides match TRBD1. Germline values: CDR1 LNHDA, CDR2 SQIVND (reference sequence). V gave up 0 bases and J gave up 8 bases; unmatched junction bases: 9. The CDR3 spans 15 residues. The DNA for the CDR3 is TGTGCCAGTAGTATAGACAAGACAGGGTTTAGGGGCTACACCTTC. As protein: CASSIDKTGFRGYTF.

The chain links TRBV10-2 to TRBJ1-6; D is perhaps TRBD1 (5 bases). CDR1 and CDR2 from the germline V gene are WSHSY and SAAADI. The CDR3 sequence is 17 residues long. The V end lost 0 bases, the J end lost 8 bases, and 17 bases lay between the germline ends. CDR3 in DNA: TGCGCCAGCAGTGAGTCTACCGGGGGGAATTATTATTCACCCCTCCACTTT. It specifies CASSESTGGNYYSPLHF.

This rearrangement joins TRBV18 to TRBJ1-1; D uncertain. Germline lookup yields CDR1 KGHSH and CDR2 LQKENI. The V end lost 3 bases, the J end lost 4 bases, and 12 bases lay between the germline ends. The CDR3 contains 14 residues. The CDR3 nucleotides are TGTGCCAGCTCACCGGACGCCGGTGGCACTGAAGCTTTCTTT. Its protein is CASSPDAGGTEAFF. Based on the CDR3 plus reference TRBV18 and TRBJ1-1, the full variable domain is NAGVMQNPRHLVRRRGQEARLRCSPMKGHSHVYWYRQLPEEGLKFMVYLQKENIIDESGMPKERFSAEFPKEGPSILRIQQVVRGDSAAYFCASSPDAGGTEAFFGQGTRLTVV.

The CDR3 reads CASSITSGKGELFF. In DNA, the CDR3 is TGTGCCAGTAGTATCACTAGCGGGAAAGGGGAGCTGTTTTTT. The rearrangement links TRBV19 to TRBJ2-2, with 10 bases identical to TRBD2. Looked up from germline, CDR1 is LNHDA and CDR2 is SQIVND (reference sequence). Trimming removed 3 bases from V and 8 bases from J; junction bases left unmatched: 3. This CDR3 comprises 14 residues.

CDR3 in DNA: TGCGCCAGCAGCTTGAAGGACAGCCAAGAGACCCAGTACTTC. Translation gives CASSLKDSQETQYF. V is TRBV5-1 and J is TRBJ2-5; weak D call: TRBD1 (6 bases). Germline V gives CDR1 SGHRS, CDR2 YFSETQ. Trimming cost V 1 base and J 1 base, with 8 bases left between them. The CDR3 consists of 14 residues.

The gene calls are TRBV2 and TRBJ2-2; D unclear. V dropped 11 bases and J dropped 6 bases, with 16 bases sitting between them. The CDR3 extends over 13 amino acids. Germline lookup yields CDR1 SNHLY and CDR2 FYNNEI. CDR3 coding DNA: TGTGCCGGTAAAATTGATTTCGCCGGGGAGCTGTTTTTT. Amino acid sequence: CAGKIDFAGELFF.

The gene calls are TRBV28 and TRBJ2-1; 7 bases align to TRBD1. Trimming cost V 5 bases and J 3 bases; bases outside gene matches: 7. This CDR3 contains 15 residues. From germline, CDR1 is MDHEN and CDR2 SYDVKM. CDR3 loop: CASSGKGANYNEQFF. DNA for the CDR3: TGTGCCAGCAGTGGGAAGGGGGCTAACTACAATGAGCAGTTCTTC. Together with reference TRBV28 and TRBJ2-1, the CDR3 gives the full variable domain: DVKVTQSSRYLVKRTGEKVFLECVQDMDHENMFWYRQDPGLGLRLIYFSYDVKMKEKGDIPEGYSVSREKKERFSLILESASTNQTSMYLCASSGKGANYNEQFFGPGTRLTVL.

This clone was seen a single time. This rearrangement joins TRBV15 to TRBJ2-1; D perhaps matches TRBD1 (6 bases). The germline V and J ends were trimmed by 0 bases and 3 bases, with 9 bases remaining between them. In germline, CDR1 is LNHNV, CDR2 YYDKDF (reference sequence). The CDR3 loop spans 15 amino acids. Here the CDR3 reads CATSREDRIYNEQFF. CDR3 nucleotides: TGTGCCACCAGCAGAGAGGACAGAATCTACAATGAGCAGTTCTTC.

Many counts were recorded for this clone. V is TRBV29-1 and J is TRBJ1-1; D unresolved. Germline V gives CDR1 SQVTM, CDR2 ANQGSEA. This CDR3 has 13 amino acids. Trimming removed 3 bases at V and 0 bases at J, with 8 bases between. The CDR3 loop is CSVETRLNTEAFF. The CDR3 nucleotides are TGCAGCGTTGAGACCAGATTGAACACTGAAGCTTTCTTT.

This clone was found a few times. The chain is built from TRBV9 and TRBJ1-2; unclear D gene. V was clipped by 4 bases and J by 4 bases, with 14 bases between them. Germline CDR1 is SGDLS and CDR2 is YYNGEE. The CDR3 extends over 14 amino acids. CDR3 bases: TGTGCCAGCAGCCCTAGCCTCGAGGGCTATGGCTACACCTTC. This sequence encodes CASSPSLEGYGYTF.

As regards this clone: Other DNA sequences from this sample encode an identical CDR3 as well. The CDR3 region has the DNA TGTGCCAGCTCACCCCAGGGGGCAGCTAATGAAAAACTGTTTTTT. It codes for CASSPQGAANEKLFF. The rearrangement uses TRBV18 and TRBJ1-4; 8 bases are shared with TRBD1. V gave up 3 bases and J gave up 3 bases; unmatched junction bases: 3. CDR3 length: 15 amino acids. Germline assignment: CDR1 KGHSH and CDR2 LQKENI.

V and J are TRBV28 and TRBJ1-2; D might be TRBD1 (5 bases). V was clipped by 6 bases and J by 3 bases, with 17 bases between them. The germline CDR1 and CDR2 sequences are MDHEN and SYDVKM. The CDR3 totals 15 residues. CDR3: CASRQNTGGDYGYTF. The CDR3 DNA follows: TGTGCCAGCAGACAAAACACGGGGGGTGACTATGGCTACACCTTC.

There are many counts of this clone. The CDR3, as DNA: TGTGCCAGCAGCCAAGCGGGGGGTGACAATGAGCAGTTCTTC. Translation gives CASSQAGGDNEQFF. The rearrangement links TRBV4-2 to TRBJ2-1; TRBD2 matches 7 bases. Germline loops: CDR1 LGHNA, CDR2 YNFKEQ. Trimming at V came to 1 base and at J to 5 bases, leaving 2 bases not matched to a gene. The CDR3 sequence is 14 residues long.

Concerning this clone itself: At the DNA level, this CDR3 is encoded by other sequences in the same sample as well. The rearrangement uses TRBV18 and TRBJ2-3; D may be TRBD2 (5 bases). V lost 3 bases to trimming and J lost 3 bases, with 13 bases between them. The germline V gene encodes CDR1 KGHSH and CDR2 LQKENI. The CDR3 consists of 15 residues. This CDR3 is CASSPQSGGTDTQYF. CDR3 nucleotide sequence: TGTGCCAGCTCACCGCAGAGTGGAGGTACAGATACGCAGTATTTT.

This chain uses TRBV5-1 with TRBJ2-2, with D possibly matching TRBD1 (5 bases). Trimming pared 4 bases from V and 6 bases from J, leaving 13 bases between. The CDR3 is 14 amino acids. Germline CDR1 SGHRS, CDR2 YFSETQ. CDR3 sequence reads: CASSAQGVPGELFF. The CDR3 bases are TGCGCCAGCAGCGCGCAGGGCGTTCCCGGGGAGCTGTTTTTT.

The rearrangement links TRBV25-1 to TRBJ2-3; possibly TRBD1 for D (5 bases). V lost 8 bases to trimming and J lost 0 bases, with 15 bases between them. CDR1 is MGHDK and CDR2 is SYGVNS in the germline V gene. The CDR3 has 15 amino acids. The CDR3 spells CASSRTSTSTDTQYF. In nucleotides, the CDR3 is TGTGCCAGCTCGAGGACAAGTACTAGCACAGATACGCAGTATTTT.

The chain recombines TRBV5-1 with TRBJ2-3; D may be TRBD1 or TRBD2 (7 bases each). The CDR3 spans 16 residues. Germline V gene sequence: CDR1 SGHRS, CDR2 YFSETQ. V was cut by 0 bases and J by 2 bases, with 13 bases left in between. CDR3 DNA sequence: TGCGCCAGCAGCTTGGCAGCGGGACAGATCACAGATACGCAGTATTTT. The encoded protein is CASSLAAGQITDTQYF.